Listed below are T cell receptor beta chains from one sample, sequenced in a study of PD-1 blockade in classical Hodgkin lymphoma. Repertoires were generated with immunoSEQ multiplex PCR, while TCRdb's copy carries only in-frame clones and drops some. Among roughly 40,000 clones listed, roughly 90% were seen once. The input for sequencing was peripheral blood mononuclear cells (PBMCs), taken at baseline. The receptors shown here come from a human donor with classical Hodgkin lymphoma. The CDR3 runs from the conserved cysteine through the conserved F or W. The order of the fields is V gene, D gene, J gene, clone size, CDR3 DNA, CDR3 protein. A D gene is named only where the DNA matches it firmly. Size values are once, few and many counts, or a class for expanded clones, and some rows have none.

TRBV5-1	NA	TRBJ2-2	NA	TGCGCCAGCAGCTCGCTCTTCGCGGATAACACCGGGGAGCTGTTTTTT	CASSSLFADNTGELFF
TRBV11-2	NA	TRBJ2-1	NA	TGTGCCAGCAGCTTATTGGGTAGGGGACGACCTGTAGATGAGCAGTTCTTC	CASSLLGRGRPVDEQFF
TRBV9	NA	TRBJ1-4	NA	TGTGCCAGCAGCGCAGAAGCTAATGAAAAACTGTTTTTT	CASSAEANEKLFF
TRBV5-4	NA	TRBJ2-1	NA	TGTGCCAGCAGCTCCAGGGATGTCAATGAGCAGTTCTTC	CASSSRDVNEQFF
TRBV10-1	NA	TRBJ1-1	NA	TGCGCCAGCCCTAGGGGCCGCAACACTGAAGCTTTCTTT	CASPRGRNTEAFF
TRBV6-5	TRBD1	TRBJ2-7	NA	TGTGCCAGCAGCCCAGGGACAGCCTACGAGCAGTACTTC	CASSPGTAYEQYF
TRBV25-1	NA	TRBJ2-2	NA	TGTGCCAGCAGTGCCGGGGAGCTGTTTTTT	CASSAGELFF
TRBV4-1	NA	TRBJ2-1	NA	TGCGCCAGCAGCCATCCGGGACCGACTGTAGGTGAGCAGTTCTTC	CASSHPGPTVGEQFF
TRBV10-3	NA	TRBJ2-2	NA	TGTGCCATCAGTGACGGGGGCCAAAACACCGGGGAGCTGTTTTTT	CAISDGGQNTGELFF
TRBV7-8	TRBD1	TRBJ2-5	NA	TGTGCCAGCAGCATATCGACAGGGTTGGTGACCCAGTACTTC	CASSISTGLVTQYF
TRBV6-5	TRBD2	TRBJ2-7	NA	TGTGCCAGCAGACAACTAGCGGGGGACTACGAGCAGTACTTC	CASRQLAGDYEQYF
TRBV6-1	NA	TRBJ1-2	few	TGTGCCAGCGGCCTACAGGGACACTATGGCTACACCTTC	CASGLQGHYGYTF
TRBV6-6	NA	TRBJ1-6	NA	TGTGCCAGCAGTTCTCTAGGGAGCTCCTATAATTCACCCCTCCACTTT	CASSSLGSSYNSPLHF
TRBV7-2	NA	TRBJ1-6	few	TGTGCCAGCAGCGTCAGTGATAATTCACCCCTCCACTTT	CASSVSDNSPLHF
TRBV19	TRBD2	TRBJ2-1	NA	TGTGCCAGTAGGACTAGCGGGGAGACTGAGCAGTTCTTC	CASRTSGETEQFF
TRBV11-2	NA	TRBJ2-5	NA	TGTGCCAGCAGCTTACGGTGGGGCTCTCGGGAGACCCAGTACTTC	CASSLRWGSRETQYF
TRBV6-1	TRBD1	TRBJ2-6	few	TGTGCCAGCAGCCAGGGGGACTCTGGGGCCAACGTCCTGACTTTC	CASSQGDSGANVLTF
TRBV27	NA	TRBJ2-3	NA	TGTGCCAGCAGTTTTCTAAAAACTAGCACAGATACGCAGTATTTT	CASSFLKTSTDTQYF
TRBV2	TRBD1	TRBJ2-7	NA	TGTGCCAGCAGTTGGGACAGCCCCTACGAGCAGTACTTC	CASSWDSPYEQYF